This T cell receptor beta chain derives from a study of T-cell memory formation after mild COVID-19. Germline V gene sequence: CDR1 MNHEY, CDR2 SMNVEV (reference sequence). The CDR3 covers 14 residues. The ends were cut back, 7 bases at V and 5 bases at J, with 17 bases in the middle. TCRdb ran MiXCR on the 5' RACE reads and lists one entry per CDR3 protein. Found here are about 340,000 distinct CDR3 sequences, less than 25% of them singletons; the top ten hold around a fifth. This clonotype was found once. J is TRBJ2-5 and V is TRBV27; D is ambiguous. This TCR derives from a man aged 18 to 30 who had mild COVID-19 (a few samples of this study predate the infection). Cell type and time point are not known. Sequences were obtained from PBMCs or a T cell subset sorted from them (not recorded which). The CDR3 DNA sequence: TGTGCCAGCACCCGGTCCGGGTACCTTGAGACCCAGTACTTC. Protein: CASTRSGYLETQYF.